This TCR beta chain was captured by sequencing in a study of cytotoxic CD8 clonotypes in ibrutinib-treated CLL. Study in general: The subjects consisted of 11 relapsed/refractory and around 15 treatment-naive individuals, with 17 IGHV unmutated. After treatment lasting a median about twelve months, range 6 to 36, response samples were collected.

Generated by immunoSEQ multiplex PCR, the TCRdb table keeps only in-frame clones and is missing some. The table lists 200,000 to 250,000 clones, 79% of them singletons. This CDR3 has 15 residues. CDR1 ENHRY and CDR2 SYGVKD come from the germline V gene. V lost 6 bases to trimming and J lost 6 bases; unmatched junction nucleotides: 9. Findings and limits, study-wide: The study found baseline clonality above age-matched healthy donors, tracking circulating CD8+ T-cell counts.

A note on this clone: Its target is unknown.

This clonotype originated in a human donor with chronic lymphocytic leukemia. Sequencing used PBMCs, obtained after 12 months of ibrutinib treatment. V gene TRBV10-3 combines with J gene TRBJ1-2; TRBD1 agrees at 11 bases. CDR3 sequence reads: CAIRSGTGGTDGYTF. The CDR3 DNA reads as TGTGCCATCAGATCCGGGACAGGGGGAACGGATGGCTACACCTTC.